This TCR beta chain was profiled in a study of T-cell reconstitution after alpha-beta-depleted transplantation in children. The study, taken as a whole, reports: From newly produced T cells came most of the T-cell counts and diversity one year after transplant. Several hundred expanded graft clones reportedly were the source of alpha-beta T cells about two months after transplant. Some patients showed high day-60 TCRbeta diversity, which derived from surviving recipient T cells and thymic progenitors.

The V gene lost 6 bases and the J gene lost 4 bases, with 19 bases spanning the gap. Per germline, CDR1 MNHEY and CDR2 SMNVEV (reference sequence). The CDR3 sequence is 15 residues long. This clonotype was seen a handful of times. What it binds is unknown. Preparing the TCRbeta library involved the use of unique molecular identifiers. TCRdb reprocessed the PCR reads via MiXCR and lists one record per CDR3 protein. Of fewer than 700,000 distinct CDR3 sequences listed, roughly 24% are singletons. The source was PBMCs, mostly from graft donor cells, collected 360 days after TCRalphabeta/CD19-depleted stem cell transplant. The receptor was derived from a boy under two years old who had a stem cell transplant for acute myeloid leukemia, so the T cells may come from the graft donor. The V call is TRBV27, the J call TRBJ2-7; weak D call: TRBD2 (7 bases). CDR3 sequence: CASRLWRRGAYEQYF. In nucleotides, the CDR3 is TGTGCCAGCAGACTTTGGAGACGGGGGGCGTACGAGCAGTACTTC.